These 18 T cell receptor beta chains share one sample of origin, sequenced in a study of cytomegalovirus exposure and HLA in healthy donors. Primers: 60 Vbeta forward and 13 Jbeta reverse. The assay was immunoSEQ multiplex PCR, and TCRdb's table has in-frame clones only and misses some. The table for this sample gives 100,000 to 150,000 clones. The material sequenced was PBMCs. These receptors were taken from a middle-aged woman in good health and CMV-seronegative.

J is TRBJ1-1 and V is TRBV5-1; 7 bases align to TRBD1. Germline values: CDR1 SGHRS, CDR2 YFSETQ. V was clipped by 2 bases and J by 0 bases; unmatched bases: 7. This CDR3 has 16 residues. As DNA, the CDR3 is TGCGCCAGCAGCTTAACGACAGGGACCATGAACACTGAAGCTTTCTTT. Protein product: CASSLTTGTMNTEAFF. The entire variable domain, with the rest obtained from reference TRBV5-1 and TRBJ1-1, is as follows: KAGVTQTPRYLIKTRGQQVTLSCSPISGHRSVSWYQQTPGQGLQFLFEYFSETQRNKGNFPGRFSGRQFSNSRSEMNVSTLELGDSALYLCASSLTTGTMNTEAFFGQGTRLTVV.

V and J are TRBV27 and TRBJ2-7; D is perhaps TRBD2 (6 bases). The V and J ends lost 5 bases and 6 bases respectively, with 14 bases between them. This CDR3 is 13 amino acids long. Germline CDR1 MNHEY, CDR2 SMNVEV (reference sequence). This CDR3 is CASSPVQGGEQYV. The CDR3 coding sequence is TGTGCCAGCAGTCCGGTTCAGGGAGGCGAGCAGTACGTC.

The V and J genes are TRBV18 and TRBJ2-7, with D perhaps TRBD2 (5 bases). The CDR3 is made up of 15 amino acids. Germline assignment: CDR1 KGHSH and CDR2 LQKENI. The V end was cut by 2 bases, the J end by 1 base, with 12 bases between. The CDR3 sequence: CASSPGLGNSYEQYV. The DNA for the CDR3 is TGTGCCAGCTCACCAGGACTCGGAAATTCCTACGAGCAGTACGTC.

The J gene is TRBJ1-2, the V gene TRBV4-3; 9 nucleotides line up with TRBD1. Germline CDR1 is LGHNA and CDR2 is YSLEER. This CDR3 is 14 amino acids long. V dropped 2 bases and J dropped 6; count of bases not matched to a gene: 4. The CDR3 region is CASSQPGTGNGYTF. In nucleotides, the CDR3 is TGCGCCAGCAGCCAACCCGGGACAGGGAATGGCTACACCTTC.

The chain couples TRBV29-1 to TRBJ1-2; 7 bases fit TRBD1. The junction had 15 bases not matched to a gene; V was cut back by 6 bases and J by 5 bases. Germline V gives CDR1 SQVTM, CDR2 ANQGSEA. This CDR3 has 15 residues. Written as DNA, the CDR3 is TGCAGCGTAGACTCCCGGGACAGTGTAAAATATGGCTACACCTTC. Encoded protein: CSVDSRDSVKYGYTF.

The chain joins TRBV29-1 to TRBJ2-3, with a tentative D call TRBD1 (5 bases). The CDR3 spans 13 residues. The V end was cut by 1 base, the J end by 2 bases, with 7 bases between. The V gene's germline CDR1 is SQVTM and CDR2 ANQGSEA. Written as DNA, the CDR3 is TGCAGCGTTGAAGGTGGGGCCACAGATACGCAGTATTTT. It codes for CSVEGGATDTQYF.

V gene TRBV5-1 combines with J gene TRBJ1-1; 9 bases align to TRBD1. CDR1 is SGHRS and CDR2 is YFSETQ in the germline V gene. V trimming: 4 bases; J trimming: 3 bases; junction bases outside the gene matches: 7. The CDR3 consists of 15 residues. The CDR3 region has the DNA TGCGCCAGCAGCACTTGGGGACAGGGAGACACTGAAGCTTTCTTT. Amino acids: CASSTWGQGDTEAFF.

The V and J genes are TRBV5-1 and TRBJ2-2, with TRBD2 as a possible D gene (6 bases). The germline V and J ends were trimmed by 0 bases and 2 bases, with 11 bases remaining between them. Germline CDR1 SGHRS, CDR2 YFSETQ. This CDR3 comprises 16 residues. The CDR3: CASSLDGRGNTGELFF. The CDR3 DNA is TGCGCCAGCAGCTTGGACGGGAGAGGAAACACCGGGGAGCTGTTTTTT.

V and J are TRBV20-1 and TRBJ2-5, with 7 bases lining up with TRBD1. The germline V gene encodes CDR1 DFQATT and CDR2 SNEGSKA (reference sequence). This CDR3 has 11 amino acids. The DNA of the CDR3 is TGCTCCGGACAGGTCGAAGAGACCCAGTACTTC. Translated, it gives CSGQVEETQYF.

This rearrangement joins TRBV5-1 to TRBJ2-7, with D uncertain. Germline assignment: CDR1 SGHRS and CDR2 YFSETQ. Trimming took 0 bases from V and 4 from J, leaving 2 bases between them. The length of the CDR3 is 11 residues. CDR3 coding DNA: TGCGCCAGCAGCTTGGCGTACGAGCAGTACTTC. It codes for CASSLAYEQYF.

The rearrangement joins TRBV9 to TRBJ2-2, with a possible D match to TRBD2 (6 bases). Germline assignment: CDR1 SGDLS and CDR2 YYNGEE. The CDR3 runs 15 residues. V was clipped by 0 bases and J by 0 bases, with 6 bases between them. CDR3 nucleotides: TGTGCCAGCAGCGTAGGGGGGGCGAACACCGGGGAGCTGTTTTTT. The encoded protein is CASSVGGANTGELFF.

This chain uses TRBV29-1 with TRBJ1-2; 8 bases agree with TRBD1. V was clipped by 4 bases and J by 4 bases; unmatched bases: 5. The CDR3 has 13 amino acids. CDR1 and CDR2 (germline): SQVTM, ANQGSEA. This CDR3 reads CSVALRGPYGYTF. The CDR3 DNA follows: TGCAGCGTTGCCCTCAGGGGGCCCTATGGCTACACCTTC.

V is TRBV19 and J is TRBJ1-5; 7 nucleotides match TRBD1. CDR1 and CDR2 from the germline V gene are LNHDA and SQIVND (reference sequence). The CDR3 is 17 residues long. The junction had 8 bases not matched to a gene; V was cut back by 3 bases and J by 0 bases. The CDR3 nucleotides are TGTGCCAGTAGTATCCACAGGGGCCTTGATAGCAATCAGCCCCAGCATTTT. Residues: CASSIHRGLDSNQPQHF.

The rearrangement uses TRBV7-9 and TRBJ2-5; D is undetermined. This CDR3 comprises 13 residues. Germline-derived CDR1 and CDR2 are SEHNR and FQNEAQ (reference sequence). Deletions cut 3 bases from V and 1 base from J, with 6 bases between. CDR3 nucleotide sequence: TGTGCCAGCAGCTTGACAATCCAAGAGACCCAGTACTTC. Its translation: CASSLTIQETQYF. The full variable domain, with the rest looked up from reference TRBV7-9 and TRBJ2-5, is DTGVSQNPRHKITKRGQNVTFRCDPISEHNRLYWYRQTLGQGPEFLTYFQNEAQLEKSRLLSDRFSAERPKGSFSTLEIQRTEQGDSAMYLCASSLTIQETQYFGPGTRLLVL.

The DNA for the CDR3 is TGTGCCAGCAGCTTAGAGGTAGAGGGAGGTGATTCACCCCTCCACTTT. This sequence encodes CASSLEVEGGDSPLHF. The V call is TRBV7-9, the J call TRBJ1-6, with D unresolved. Trimming took 1 base from V and 8 from J, leaving 15 bases between them. CDR1 and CDR2 from the germline V gene are SEHNR and FQNEAQ (reference sequence). The CDR3 consists of 16 residues.

The chain recombines TRBV6-5 with TRBJ2-3, with a weak D call TRBD2 (5 bases). Germline V CDR1 and CDR2: MNHEY, SVGAGI. This CDR3 spans 13 amino acids. Trimming took off 7 bases at V and 2 bases at J, with 10 bases between the two ends. The CDR3 DNA follows: TGTGCCAGCAAACGGGGTATCACAGATACGCAGTATTTT. The encoded protein is CASKRGITDTQYF.

The CDR3 loop is CASRGDGRDTEAFF. The CDR3 DNA follows: TGTGCCAGCAGGGGGGACGGGAGAGACACTGAAGCTTTCTTT. The chain uses TRBV6-1 and TRBJ1-1; the D gene is possibly TRBD1 (5 bases). Germline V gene data show CDR1 as MNHNS and CDR2 as SASEGT. This CDR3 region has 14 residues. V was cut by 6 bases and J by 3 bases, with 14 bases left in between.

The chain links TRBV27 to TRBJ1-1, with D possibly TRBD1 on 6 matching bases. The germline V and J ends were trimmed by 8 bases and 7 bases, with 17 bases remaining between them. Germline V gives CDR1 MNHEY, CDR2 SMNVEV (reference sequence). The CDR3 covers 13 residues. DNA for the CDR3: TGTGCCAGCTTCGGGGTGTTCAGGGGTGAAGCTTTCTTT. Its protein is CASFGVFRGEAFF.